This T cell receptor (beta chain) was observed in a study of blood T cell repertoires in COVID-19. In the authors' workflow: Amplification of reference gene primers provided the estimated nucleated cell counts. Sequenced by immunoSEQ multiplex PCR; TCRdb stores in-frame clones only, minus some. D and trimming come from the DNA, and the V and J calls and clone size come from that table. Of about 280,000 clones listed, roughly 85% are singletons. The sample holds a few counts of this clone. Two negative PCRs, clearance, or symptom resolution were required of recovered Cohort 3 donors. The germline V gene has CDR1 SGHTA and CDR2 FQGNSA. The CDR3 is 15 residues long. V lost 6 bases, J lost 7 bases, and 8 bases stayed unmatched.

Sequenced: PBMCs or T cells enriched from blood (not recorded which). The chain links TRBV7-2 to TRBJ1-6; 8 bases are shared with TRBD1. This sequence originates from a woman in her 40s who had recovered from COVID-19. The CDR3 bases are TGTGCCAGCAGGGGGAGGACAGGGAGGAATTCACCCCTCCACTTT. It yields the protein CASRGRTGRNSPLHF.